A selection of T cell receptor beta chains follows, all from one sample in a study of blood T cell repertoires in COVID-19. Profiled with immunoSEQ multiplex PCR; TCRdb holds only in-frame clones, not every one. Among roughly 39,000 clones listed, 70% to 80% were seen once. The sample comprised peripheral blood. The source of these receptors is a man between 65 and 85 years old with acute or convalescent COVID-19. Each CDR3 is given with its conserved first and last residue. Fields, in order: V gene, clone size, D gene, J gene, CDR3 protein, CDR3 DNA. The D gene is left open where the match is weak. Size values are once, few and many counts, or a class for expanded clones, and some rows have none.

v_gene: TRBV25-1; abundance: few; d_gene: NA; j_gene: TRBJ1-6; CDR3aa: CASSKVGAASPLHF; CDR3nt: TGTGCCAGCAGTAAAGTTGGGGCGGCTTCACCCCTCCACTTT
v_gene: TRBV19; abundance: NA; d_gene: NA; j_gene: TRBJ1-5; CDR3aa: CASSIIVVQPQHF; CDR3nt: TGTGCCAGTAGTATAATCGTAGTTCAGCCCCAGCATTTT
v_gene: TRBV7-8; abundance: NA; d_gene: TRBD1; j_gene: TRBJ1-2; CDR3aa: CASTLPDRELGYTF; CDR3nt: TGTGCCAGCACCCTCCCTGACAGGGAACTTGGCTACACCTTC
v_gene: TRBV7-6; abundance: NA; d_gene: TRBD1; j_gene: TRBJ2-1; CDR3aa: CASSLSRPGQGNEQFF; CDR3nt: TGTGCCAGCAGCTTATCTAGACCAGGACAGGGCAATGAGCAGTTCTTC
v_gene: TRBV6-5; abundance: once; d_gene: NA; j_gene: TRBJ2-7; CDR3aa: CAIGGIGYEQYF; CDR3nt: TGTGCCATCGGAGGGATTGGCTACGAGCAGTACTTC
v_gene: TRBV7-3; abundance: NA; d_gene: NA; j_gene: TRBJ2-1; CDR3aa: CASSLFAGSSYNEQFF; CDR3nt: TGTGCCAGCAGCTTATTTGCGGGATCGTCCTACAATGAGCAGTTCTTC
v_gene: TRBV7-2; abundance: NA; d_gene: NA; j_gene: TRBJ2-1; CDR3aa: CASSLVSSVYNEQFF; CDR3nt: TGTGCCAGCAGCTTAGTTTCTAGCGTCTACAATGAGCAGTTCTTC
v_gene: TRBV29-1; abundance: once; d_gene: NA; j_gene: TRBJ2-2; CDR3aa: CSVGSGMPGGELFF; CDR3nt: TGCAGCGTTGGATCTGGTATGCCGGGCGGGGAGCTGTTTTTT
v_gene: TRBV18; abundance: NA; d_gene: NA; j_gene: TRBJ1-4; CDR3aa: CASSRGGEAREKLFF; CDR3nt: TGTGCCAGCTCACGGGGAGGGGAGGCCCGCGAAAAACTGTTTTTT
v_gene: TRBV18; abundance: NA; d_gene: NA; j_gene: TRBJ1-5; CDR3aa: CASSPPEGTGSNQPQHF; CDR3nt: TGTGCCAGCTCACCACCGGAGGGGACCGGGAGCAATCAGCCCCAGCATTTT
v_gene: TRBV19; abundance: NA; d_gene: NA; j_gene: TRBJ1-1; CDR3aa: CASSIGENTEAFF; CDR3nt: TGTGCCAGTAGTATCGGAGAGAACACTGAAGCTTTCTTT
v_gene: TRBV24-1; abundance: NA; d_gene: NA; j_gene: TRBJ2-4; CDR3aa: CATSDPNQDIQYF; CDR3nt: TGTGCCACCAGTGACCCGAACCAGGACATTCAGTACTTC
v_gene: TRBV10-3; abundance: once; d_gene: NA; j_gene: TRBJ2-7; CDR3aa: CAIRGQGTYEQYF; CDR3nt: TGTGCCATCAGGGGGCAGGGAACTTACGAGCAGTACTTC
v_gene: TRBV19; abundance: NA; d_gene: TRBD1; j_gene: TRBJ2-2; CDR3aa: CASTLGRGRDTGELFF; CDR3nt: TGTGCCAGTACCCTAGGCAGGGGGCGGGACACCGGGGAGCTGTTTTTT
v_gene: TRBV9; abundance: NA; d_gene: TRBD2; j_gene: TRBJ2-3; CDR3aa: CASSVGSGRADTQYF; CDR3nt: TGTGCCAGCAGCGTAGGTAGCGGGAGAGCAGATACGCAGTATTTT
v_gene: TRBV2; abundance: NA; d_gene: TRBD2; j_gene: TRBJ2-5; CDR3aa: CASAGERLILEETQYF; CDR3nt: TGTGCCAGTGCGGGGGAGCGGTTAATCCTCGAAGAGACCCAGTACTTC
v_gene: TRBV4-3; abundance: NA; d_gene: TRBD2; j_gene: TRBJ2-7; CDR3aa: CASSQDDPGLAGGTYEQYF; CDR3nt: TGCGCCAGCAGCCAAGATGATCCCGGACTAGCGGGAGGGACCTACGAGCAGTACTTC
v_gene: TRBV6-1; abundance: NA; d_gene: TRBD1; j_gene: TRBJ1-1; CDR3aa: CASSEEGLTGRAFF; CDR3nt: TGTGCCAGCAGTGAAGAAGGCTTGACAGGGAGGGCTTTCTTT
v_gene: TRBV18; abundance: NA; d_gene: NA; j_gene: TRBJ1-5; CDR3aa: CASSPGRDQPQHF; CDR3nt: TGTGCCAGCTCACCGGGGAGAGATCAGCCCCAGCATTTT
v_gene: TRBV9; abundance: few; d_gene: TRBD1; j_gene: TRBJ2-3; CDR3aa: CASRPGTGLDTQYF; CDR3nt: TGTGCCAGCAGGCCCGGGACAGGCTTGGATACGCAGTATTTT
v_gene: TRBV5-1; abundance: NA; d_gene: TRBD2; j_gene: TRBJ2-5; CDR3aa: CASSSGLAGGGETQYF; CDR3nt: TGCGCCAGCAGCTCGGGACTAGCGGGAGGGGGAGAGACCCAGTACTTC
v_gene: TRBV27; abundance: NA; d_gene: NA; j_gene: TRBJ2-7; CDR3aa: CASSGTPSYEQYF; CDR3nt: TGTGCCAGCAGTGGGACTCCGTCCTACGAGCAGTACTTC
v_gene: TRBV7-2; abundance: NA; d_gene: TRBD2; j_gene: TRBJ2-7; CDR3aa: CASSLSAGGLGEQYF; CDR3nt: TGTGCCAGCAGCTTATCAGCGGGAGGGTTGGGTGAGCAGTACTTC
v_gene: TRBV25-1; abundance: NA; d_gene: TRBD1; j_gene: TRBJ1-6; CDR3aa: CASSEAGTVYSPLHF; CDR3nt: TGTGCCAGCAGTGAGGCCGGGACAGTCTATTCACCCCTCCACTTT
v_gene: TRBV5-1; abundance: NA; d_gene: TRBD1; j_gene: TRBJ2-4; CDR3aa: CASSLAGAGGNIQYF; CDR3nt: TGCGCCAGCAGCTTGGCCGGGGCAGGGGGAAACATTCAGTACTTC
v_gene: TRBV7-9; abundance: NA; d_gene: NA; j_gene: TRBJ2-7; CDR3aa: CASSQVGHEQYF; CDR3nt: TGTGCCAGCAGCCAGGTGGGTCACGAGCAGTACTTC
v_gene: TRBV19; abundance: once; d_gene: NA; j_gene: TRBJ2-7; CDR3aa: CASRLTGLSYEQYF; CDR3nt: TGTGCCAGTAGATTGACAGGTCTCTCCTACGAGCAGTACTTC
v_gene: TRBV19; abundance: NA; d_gene: NA; j_gene: TRBJ2-7; CDR3aa: CASGPLGAEQYF; CDR3nt: TGTGCCAGTGGGCCTTTAGGGGCCGAGCAGTACTTC
v_gene: TRBV27; abundance: NA; d_gene: TRBD2; j_gene: TRBJ2-1; CDR3aa: CASSFDSPLRGLAGYNEQFF; CDR3nt: TGTGCCAGCAGTTTCGACAGCCCTTTGAGAGGGCTAGCGGGGTACAATGAGCAGTTCTTC
v_gene: TRBV4-2; abundance: NA; d_gene: TRBD1; j_gene: TRBJ2-1; CDR3aa: CASSRRGTDNNEQFF; CDR3nt: TGTGCCAGCAGCCGCCGAGGGACAGACAACAATGAGCAGTTCTTC
v_gene: TRBV10-1; abundance: NA; d_gene: NA; j_gene: TRBJ2-2; CDR3aa: CASSGGTNTGELFF; CDR3nt: TGCGCCAGCAGTGGCGGAACGAACACCGGGGAGCTGTTTTTT
v_gene: TRBV7-8; abundance: NA; d_gene: TRBD2; j_gene: TRBJ2-5; CDR3aa: CASSSTSGTKTQYF; CDR3nt: TGTGCCAGCAGCTCCACTAGCGGGACAAAGACCCAGTACTTC
v_gene: TRBV5-6; abundance: few; d_gene: NA; j_gene: TRBJ2-7; CDR3aa: CASSLAGSAYEQYF; CDR3nt: TGTGCCAGCAGCTTGGCCGGCAGCGCCTACGAGCAGTACTTC
v_gene: TRBV9; abundance: NA; d_gene: NA; j_gene: TRBJ2-3; CDR3aa: CASSVDEGRYTQYF; CDR3nt: TGTGCCAGCAGCGTAGATGAGGGAAGGTATACGCAGTATTTT
v_gene: TRBV7-8; abundance: NA; d_gene: NA; j_gene: TRBJ1-2; CDR3aa: CASSLASGVGYGYTF; CDR3nt: TGTGCCAGCAGCTTAGCTTCAGGGGTCGGCTATGGCTACACCTTC
v_gene: TRBV24-1; abundance: NA; d_gene: TRBD1; j_gene: TRBJ1-4; CDR3aa: CATSDPTGGFEKLFF; CDR3nt: TGTGCCACCAGTGACCCGACAGGGGGCTTTGAAAAACTGTTTTTT
v_gene: TRBV5-1; abundance: once; d_gene: NA; j_gene: TRBJ1-3; CDR3aa: CASSADSSGNTIYF; CDR3nt: TGCGCCAGCAGCGCTGACAGCTCTGGAAACACCATATATTTT
v_gene: TRBV24-1; abundance: NA; d_gene: NA; j_gene: TRBJ2-3; CDR3aa: CATSASTQGHTDTQYF; CDR3nt: TGTGCCACCAGTGCCTCTACACAGGGCCACACAGATACGCAGTATTTT
v_gene: TRBV6-4; abundance: NA; d_gene: NA; j_gene: TRBJ2-1; CDR3aa: CASSEMAGRYNEQFF; CDR3nt: TGTGCCAGCAGTGAAATGGCGGGGCGGTACAATGAGCAGTTCTTC
v_gene: TRBV11-3; abundance: few; d_gene: NA; j_gene: TRBJ2-1; CDR3aa: CASSLEFDPSYNEQFF; CDR3nt: TGTGCCAGCAGCTTGGAGTTTGACCCGTCCTACAATGAGCAGTTCTTC
v_gene: TRBV28; abundance: NA; d_gene: TRBD2; j_gene: TRBJ2-2; CDR3aa: CASSPSGRGTGELFF; CDR3nt: TGTGCCAGCAGTCCTAGCGGGAGGGGCACCGGGGAGCTGTTTTTT
v_gene: TRBV19; abundance: NA; d_gene: TRBD2; j_gene: TRBJ2-7; CDR3aa: CASSATLRIVAGGYEQYF; CDR3nt: TGTGCCAGTAGTGCTACCCTGCGAATCGTAGCGGGGGGCTACGAGCAGTACTTC
v_gene: TRBV5-1; abundance: NA; d_gene: TRBD1; j_gene: TRBJ2-3; CDR3aa: CASSLRGLGGTDTQYF; CDR3nt: TGCGCCAGCAGCTTGAGGGGGCTCGGTGGCACAGATACGCAGTATTTT
v_gene: TRBV27; abundance: NA; d_gene: NA; j_gene: TRBJ2-7; CDR3aa: CASKDTGSSYEQYF; CDR3nt: TGTGCCAGCAAGGATACTGGGAGCTCCTACGAGCAGTACTTC
v_gene: TRBV4-1; abundance: NA; d_gene: TRBD1; j_gene: TRBJ2-7; CDR3aa: CASSYLSGGEQYF; CDR3nt: TGCGCCAGCAGCTACTTATCAGGGGGCGAGCAGTACTTC
v_gene: TRBV10-3; abundance: NA; d_gene: TRBD2; j_gene: TRBJ2-7; CDR3aa: CAISELAVSYEQYF; CDR3nt: TGTGCCATCAGTGAACTAGCGGTCTCCTACGAGCAGTACTTC
v_gene: TRBV6-1; abundance: once; d_gene: NA; j_gene: TRBJ2-3; CDR3aa: CASSEAPTRGDTQYF; CDR3nt: TGTGCCAGCAGTGAAGCGCCGACACGGGGGGATACGCAGTATTTT
v_gene: TRBV18; abundance: NA; d_gene: TRBD1; j_gene: TRBJ1-5; CDR3aa: CASSPLDRDQPQHF; CDR3nt: TGTGCCAGCTCACCACTAGACAGGGATCAGCCCCAGCATTTT
v_gene: TRBV20-1; abundance: NA; d_gene: NA; j_gene: TRBJ1-1; CDR3aa: CSARVVAEAFF; CDR3nt: TGCAGTGCCAGAGTAGTAGCTGAAGCTTTCTTT
v_gene: TRBV29-1; abundance: NA; d_gene: TRBD1; j_gene: TRBJ2-1; CDR3aa: CSVLGGQGEDNEQFF; CDR3nt: TGCAGCGTCTTGGGGGGACAGGGGGAGGACAATGAGCAGTTCTTC